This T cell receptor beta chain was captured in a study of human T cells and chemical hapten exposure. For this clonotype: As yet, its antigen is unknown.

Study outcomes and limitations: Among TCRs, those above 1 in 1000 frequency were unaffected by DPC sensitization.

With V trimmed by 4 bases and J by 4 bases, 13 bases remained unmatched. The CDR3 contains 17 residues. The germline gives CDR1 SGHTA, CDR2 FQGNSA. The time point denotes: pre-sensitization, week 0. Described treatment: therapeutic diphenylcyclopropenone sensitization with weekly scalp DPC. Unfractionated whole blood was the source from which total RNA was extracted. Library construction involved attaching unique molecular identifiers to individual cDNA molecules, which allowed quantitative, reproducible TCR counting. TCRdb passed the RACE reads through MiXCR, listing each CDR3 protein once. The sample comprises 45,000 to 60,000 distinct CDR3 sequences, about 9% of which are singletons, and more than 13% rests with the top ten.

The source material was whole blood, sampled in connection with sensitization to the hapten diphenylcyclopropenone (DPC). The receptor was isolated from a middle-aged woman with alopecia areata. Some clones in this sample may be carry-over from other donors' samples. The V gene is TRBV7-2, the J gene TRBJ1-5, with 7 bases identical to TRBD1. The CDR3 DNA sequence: TGTGCCAGCAGCTCCCCCTCCACAGGGGAGAGGAATCAGCCCCAGCATTTT. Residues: CASSSPSTGERNQPQHF.